The 30 T cell receptor beta chains below come from one sample, sequenced in a study of metastatic and nonmetastatic thyroid tumors. TCRdb re-analyzed the PCR reads using MiXCR. The repertoire consists of fewer than 7,500 clones, with 15% to 20% occurring once and the leading ten covering less than 25%. Thyroid surgery was performed in patients who had received no treatment beforehand. The sequenced sample was adjacent normal tissue. These receptor sequences come from a male donor with papillary thyroid cancer or a benign thyroid nodule (not recorded which). Some clones in this sample may be carry-over from other donors' samples.

This clone was detected a few times. V and J are TRBV15 and TRBJ1-4; the D is unclear. The CDR3 totals 15 residues. Looked up from germline, CDR1 is LNHNV and CDR2 is YYDKDF (reference sequence). V shed 1 base and J shed 0 bases, with 6 bases lying between them. The chain's CDR3 is CATSRGRTTNEKLFF. The CDR3 nucleotides are TGTGCCACCAGCAGAGGACGGACAACTAATGAAAAACTGTTTTTT.

The chain carries TRBV20-1 and TRBJ1-2; D may be TRBD1 (6 bases). CDR1 DFQATT and CDR2 SNEGSKA come from the germline V gene (reference sequence). V was shortened by 1 base and J by 0 bases, with 9 bases between the two germline ends. The CDR3 has 14 amino acids. The CDR3 DNA is TGCAGTGCTAGAGGACAGGCGTCTAACTATGGCTACACCTTC. This gives the protein CSARGQASNYGYTF.

This clone has just a few counts. J is TRBJ1-2 and V is TRBV12-3 or TRBV12-4; possible D gene TRBD1, 5 bases. The CDR3 totals 15 residues. V shed 3 bases and J shed 1 base, with 12 bases lying between them. The CDR3 bases are TGTGCCAGCAGTTTCCCAGGGAGGGTTAACTATGGCTACACCTTC. The encoded protein is CASSFPGRVNYGYTF.

This clone was picked up one time. The chain uses TRBV5-1 and TRBJ2-7, with D perhaps TRBD2 (5 bases). In germline, CDR1 is SGHRS, CDR2 YFSETQ. The CDR3 loop spans 15 amino acids. Trimming took 0 bases from V and 0 from J, leaving 10 bases between them. This CDR3 reads CASSLEAAISYEQYF. As DNA, the CDR3 is TGCGCCAGCAGCTTGGAAGCGGCTATCTCCTACGAGCAGTACTTC.

By sample fraction, this clone is large. The V and J genes are TRBV6-1 and TRBJ1-2, with no clear D. V lost 4 bases to trimming and J lost 2 bases, with 11 bases between them. CDR3 length: 14 residues. The germline V gene encodes CDR1 MNHNS and CDR2 SASEGT. The CDR3 reads CASSAHPENYGYTF. The CDR3 region has the DNA TGTGCCAGCAGTGCCCATCCAGAGAACTATGGCTACACCTTC.

J is TRBJ2-7 and V is TRBV15; D not certain. Trimming took 1 base from V and 0 from J, leaving 7 bases between them. Germline V gives CDR1 LNHNV, CDR2 YYDKDF (reference sequence). CDR3 length: 14 amino acids. The CDR3 sequence is CATSRGETSYEQYF. The CDR3 region has the DNA TGTGCCACCAGCAGAGGGGAAACCTCCTACGAGCAGTACTTC.

This clone came up a few times. The CDR3 loop reads CASTSRASGNTDTQYF. Here the CDR3 DNA reads TGTGCCAGCACCTCTAGGGCGAGTGGTAACACAGATACGCAGTATTTT. The J gene is TRBJ2-3, the V gene TRBV7-8; D unresolved. Trimming shortened V by 7 bases and J by 2 bases, and 19 bases separated the two germline ends. The CDR3 covers 16 residues. Germline V gene data show CDR1 as SGHVS and CDR2 as FQNEAQ. Complete variable domain (other parts from reference TRBV7-8 and TRBJ2-3): GAGVSQSPRYKVAKRGQDVALRCDPISGHVSLFWYQQALGQGPEFLTYFQNEAQLDKSGLPSDRFFAERPEGSVSTLKIQRTQQEDSAVYLCASTSRASGNTDTQYFGPGTRLTVL.

The J gene is TRBJ1-4, the V gene TRBV30, with 7 bases identical to TRBD1. Trimming removed 5 bases from V and 3 bases from J; junction bases left unmatched: 6. Per the germline V gene, CDR1 is GTSNPN and CDR2 is SVGIG (reference sequence). The length of the CDR3 is 14 residues. CDR3 in amino acids: CAWAQGRANEKLFF. The CDR3 DNA sequence: TGTGCCTGGGCACAGGGGAGGGCTAATGAAAAACTGTTTTTT. The variable domain in full, completed from reference TRBV30 and TRBJ1-4, reads SQTIHQWPATLVQPVGSPLSLECTVEGTSNPNLYWYRQAAGRGLQLLFYSVGIGQISSEVPQNLSASRPQDRQFILSSKKLLLSDSGFYLCAWAQGRANEKLFFGSGTQLSVL.

The chain recombines TRBV5-1 with TRBJ1-1; D is possibly TRBD1 (5 bases). Germline lookup yields CDR1 SGHRS and CDR2 YFSETQ. Trimming pared 0 bases from V and 1 base from J, leaving 10 bases between. This CDR3 region has 15 residues. The DNA of the CDR3 is TGCGCCAGCAGCTTGGTATCTGGGACGAACACTGAAGCTTTCTTT. It translates to CASSLVSGTNTEAFF. Combining the CDR3 with reference TRBV5-1 and TRBJ1-1 gives the whole variable domain KAGVTQTPRYLIKTRGQQVTLSCSPISGHRSVSWYQQTPGQGLQFLFEYFSETQRNKGNFPGRFSGRQFSNSRSEMNVSTLELGDSALYLCASSLVSGTNTEAFFGQGTRLTVV.

The chain employs TRBV11-3 and TRBJ2-1; D gene unclear. This CDR3 comprises 14 residues. Germline V lookup: CDR1 SGHNT, CDR2 YENEEA. The V gene lost 0 bases and the J gene lost 10 bases, with 13 bases spanning the gap. DNA for the CDR3: TGTGCCAGCAGCTTAGATTACGGCCCCAGGGAGCAGTTCTTC. Its protein product is CASSLDYGPREQFF.

This clone was detected many times. The chain combines TRBV28 with TRBJ1-1; 11 nucleotides agree with TRBD1. Germline CDR1 and CDR2: MDHEN and SYDVKM. This CDR3 is 16 amino acids long. V dropped 4 bases and J dropped 4; count of bases not matched to a gene: 8. The DNA of the CDR3 is TGTGCCAGCAGTTCCCTTGACGGGACAGGGGGCACTGAAGCTTTCTTT. Translation gives CASSSLDGTGGTEAFF.

This clone is medium-sized (0.01 to 0.1%) within its sample. This sequence joins TRBV2 and TRBJ1-5, with 8 bases aligning to TRBD1. Germline loops: CDR1 SNHLY, CDR2 FYNNEI. V shed 4 bases, J shed 2 bases, and the junction held 10 bases outside the gene matches. The CDR3 length is 17 residues. The CDR3 spells CASSGGTGFSGNQPQHF. The CDR3 DNA is TGTGCCAGCAGTGGGGGGACAGGTTTTTCGGGCAATCAGCCCCAGCATTTT. Full variable domain (outside the CDR3, taken from reference TRBV2 and TRBJ1-5): EPEVTQTPSHQVTQMGQEVILRCVPISNHLYFYWYRQILGQKVEFLVSFYNNEISEKSEIFDDQFSVERPDGSNFTLKIRSTKLEDSAMYFCASSGGTGFSGNQPQHFGDGTRLSIL.

The J gene is TRBJ2-3, the V gene TRBV2; D gene unclear. The CDR3 covers 17 residues. CDR1 and CDR2 from the germline V gene are SNHLY and FYNNEI. Trimming shortened V by 7 bases and J by 0 bases, and 20 bases separated the two germline ends. CDR3 sequence reads: CASMQAIGDWSTDTQYF. Here the CDR3 DNA reads TGTGCCAGCATGCAGGCCATAGGCGATTGGAGCACAGATACGCAGTATTTT.

The V call is TRBV7-9, the J call TRBJ1-1; D gene ambiguous. CDR1 and CDR2 from the germline V gene are SEHNR and FQNEAQ (reference sequence). The CDR3 has 12 residues. Trimming pared 1 base from V and 4 bases from J, leaving 4 bases between. CDR3 nucleotide sequence: TGTGCCAGCAGCTTAGACAGCACTGAAGCTTTCTTT. Its protein product is CASSLDSTEAFF.

This clone ranks as medium-sized. CDR3 coding DNA: TGTGCCAGCAGCTTAATTCTGTCCAACTCACCCCTCCACTTT. It is translated as CASSLILSNSPLHF. The chain recombines TRBV11-2 with TRBJ1-6; D gene ambiguous. The CDR3 is 14 residues long. Germline-derived CDR1 and CDR2 are SGHAT and FQNNGV. Trimming shortened V by 2 bases and J by 10 bases, and 12 bases separated the two germline ends.

This clone ranks as medium-sized. The chain carries TRBV28 and TRBJ2-1, with 10 nucleotides matching TRBD2. The J segment lost 11 bases and the V segment lost 6 bases, leaving 4 bases of the junction unmatched. This CDR3 is built from 12 residues. Germline V CDR1 and CDR2: MDHEN, SYDVKM. CDR3 in DNA: TGTGCCAGCAGACTAGCGGGGAGCCAGCAGTTCTTC. This encodes CASRLAGSQQFF.

This clone is termed medium-sized (0.01 to 0.1%). The chain combines TRBV10-3 with TRBJ1-6; D not resolved. This CDR3 is built from 15 residues. Looked up from germline, CDR1 is ENHRY and CDR2 is SYGVKD. V shed 4 bases and J shed 7 bases, with 14 bases lying between them. CDR3 in amino acids: CAISVDTVGNSPLHF. The CDR3 nucleotides are TGTGCCATCAGTGTAGACACGGTCGGGAATTCACCCCTCCACTTT.

This clone was seen a few times. The same CDR3 also results from other DNA sequences found in this sample. J is TRBJ1-1 and V is TRBV2; D call uncertain. The V gene's germline CDR1 is SNHLY and CDR2 FYNNEI. The CDR3 runs to 14 residues. V was cut by 7 bases and J by 5 bases, with 17 bases left in between. CDR3: CASIQNEGNTEAFF. For the CDR3, the DNA is TGTGCCAGCATCCAAAATGAGGGTAATACTGAAGCTTTCTTT.

Points on this clone: One base away lies a much larger clone, so this may be a sequencing read error. The limits of the CDR3 on the DNA are not certain, so only TCRdb's listed CDR3 is given. J is TRBJ2-3 and V is TRBV6-5. In germline, CDR1 is MNHEY, CDR2 SVGAGI. The CDR3 is 14 residues long, ends included. The CDR3 reads CASILDQYTDTQYF.

Within the sample, this clone is medium-sized. V is TRBV10-2 and J is TRBJ1-2; 10 nucleotides agree with TRBD1. Per germline, CDR1 WSHSY and CDR2 SAAADI. The CDR3 loop spans 17 amino acids. The trim removed 0 bases at V and 2 bases at J, leaving 6 bases unmatched. CDR3 DNA: TGCGCCAGCAGTGAGTCTAGACAGGGACAGGGGAACTATGGCTACACCTTC. This encodes CASSESRQGQGNYGYTF.

This clone was observed a few times. This sample includes further DNA sequences coding for the same CDR3. V usage is TRBV2 and J usage is TRBJ2-5; the D gene is possibly TRBD2 (5 bases). The germline gives CDR1 SNHLY, CDR2 FYNNEI. The CDR3 loop spans 15 amino acids. V lost 3 bases and J lost 5, with 16 bases in between. Here the CDR3 reads CASSDSGGRGETQYF. The CDR3 DNA reads TGTGCCAGCAGTGATTCAGGTGGGAGAGGGGAGACCCAGTACTTC.

This chain uses TRBV6-1 with TRBJ2-3, with D maybe TRBD1 (5 bases). The CDR3 runs to 15 residues. The ends were cut back, 2 bases at V and 6 bases at J, with 15 bases in the middle. Germline loops: CDR1 MNHNS, CDR2 SASEGT. The CDR3 is CASSESGRASDTQYF. In DNA form, the CDR3 reads TGTGCCAGCAGTGAATCGGGCAGGGCGAGTGATACGCAGTATTTT.

This clone is a singleton in its sample. The rearrangement uses TRBV7-8 and TRBJ2-7; 13 bases are a match to TRBD2. From germline, CDR1 is SGHVS and CDR2 FQNEAQ. Germline trimming cut 1 base from V and 4 bases from J; bases unmatched to any gene: 1. This CDR3 region has 15 residues. CDR3 in DNA: TGTGCCAGCAGCTTAGGGACTAGCGGGAGTTACGAGCAGTACTTC. The encoded protein is CASSLGTSGSYEQYF.

This clone was found many times. The J gene is TRBJ1-5, the V gene TRBV6-1, with no clear D. This CDR3 has 14 amino acids. Germline assignment: CDR1 MNHNS and CDR2 SASEGT. With 6 bases removed from V and 0 bases from J, the gap between germline ends came to 9 bases. The CDR3 reads CASSKTNSNQPQHF. The CDR3 nucleotides read TGTGCCAGCAGCAAGACCAATAGCAATCAGCCCCAGCATTTT.

This clone has more than one count but fewer than ten. The chain combines TRBV24-1 with TRBJ1-2; D possibly corresponds to TRBD1 (6 bases). V was cut by 3 bases and J by 4 bases, with 11 bases left in between. The CDR3 is made up of 14 amino acids. Looked up from germline, CDR1 is KGHDR and CDR2 is SFDVKD. This chain's CDR3 is CATSDPGTTYGYTF. The CDR3 bases are TGTGCCACCAGTGATCCCGGGACAACCTATGGCTACACCTTC.

This clone was observed a handful of times. The genes are TRBV6-1 and TRBJ2-3, with TRBD2 matching 10 bases. This CDR3 contains 17 residues. CDR1 is MNHNS, CDR2 SASEGT, per germline. V trimming: 7 bases; J trimming: 1 base; junction bases outside the gene matches: 11. The CDR3 loop is CASKPRLAGVGTDTQYF. DNA for the CDR3: TGTGCCAGCAAACCCCGGCTAGCGGGAGTTGGCACAGATACGCAGTATTTT.

By its share, this clone is large (0.1 to 1%). This chain joins TRBV28 and TRBJ1-2; D gene unclear. The CDR3 runs to 12 residues. V lost 2 bases to trimming and J lost 8 bases, with 9 bases between them. Looked up from germline, CDR1 is MDHEN and CDR2 is SYDVKM. The CDR3 nucleotides are TGTGCCAGCAGTTTACTAACGAGGGGCTACACCTTC. Translated: CASSLLTRGYTF.

Comment on this clone: This may come from a read error, since a much larger clone is one base off. This sample also contains other DNA sequences that code for the same CDR3. The chain recombines TRBV18 with TRBJ2-1; 8 bases align to TRBD2. Germline values: CDR1 KGHSH, CDR2 LQKENI. V dropped 1 base and J dropped 2; count of bases not matched to a gene: 10. This CDR3 contains 18 residues. This CDR3 is CASSPLIGTGGTYNEQFF. The CDR3 coding sequence is TGTGCCAGCTCACCACTAATTGGAACGGGAGGGACCTACAATGAGCAGTTCTTC.

Remarks on this clone: Sequence at one end of the junction differs from germline and may be a read error. V is TRBV28 and J is TRBJ2-2; 10 bases are a match to TRBD2. CDR1 and CDR2 from the germline V gene are MDHEN and SYDVKM. This CDR3 contains 18 residues. CDR3 nucleotide sequence: TGTGCCAGCAGTTTTGTGTATGGTAGCGGGGGGAACACCGGGGAGCTGGTTTTT. Encoded protein: CASSFVYGSGGNTGELVF.

This clone was seen only a few times. In DNA form, the CDR3 reads TGTGCCAGCAGTTACGCATTTAGCAATCAGCCCCAGCATTTT. Amino acid sequence: CASSYAFSNQPQHF. The chain combines TRBV6-5 with TRBJ1-5; D is uncertain. In germline, CDR1 is MNHEY, CDR2 SVGAGI. CDR3 size: 14 residues. V lost 2 bases, J lost 0 bases, and 5 bases lay in between.